One sample yielded the 9 T cell receptor beta chains listed below, sequenced in a study of PD-L1 blockade in urothelial cancer. The table came from immunoSEQ multiplex PCR; TCRdb's copy has only in-frame clones and leaves some out. This table has about 38,000 clones, over 65% appearing once. The source material was PBMCs, sampled around atezolizumab (anti-PD-L1) treatment. These receptors all come from a man between 60 and 70 years old with urothelial cancer.

This clone has a single count. V usage is TRBV11-2 and J usage is TRBJ2-7; TRBD1 might be the D (5 bases). Germline CDR1 and CDR2: SGHAT and FQNNGV. The V and J ends lost 7 bases and 3 bases respectively, with 16 bases between them. CDR3 length equals 14 residues. The CDR3 loop is CASNLSVQGYEQYF. The CDR3 DNA follows: TGTGCCAGCAACCTAAGCGTCCAGGGCTACGAGCAGTACTTC.

This clone showed up just a few times. J is TRBJ1-1 and V is TRBV27; D might be TRBD1 (6 bases). Trimming cost V 7 bases and J 5 bases, with 26 bases left between them. Germline CDR1 MNHEY, CDR2 SMNVEV (reference sequence). The CDR3 length is 17 residues. This CDR3 is CASKTSLGGRGRTEAFF. The DNA of the CDR3 is TGTGCCAGCAAAACTTCCCTTGGGGGGAGGGGGAGGACTGAAGCTTTCTTT.

The chain uses TRBV27 and TRBJ2-1, with 10 bases fitting TRBD1. The CDR3 consists of 15 residues. Germline CDR1 is MNHEY and CDR2 is SMNVEV (reference sequence). V shed 6 bases, J shed 6 bases, and the junction held 8 bases outside the gene matches. The CDR3 region is CASRKLGQGTNEQFF. For the CDR3, the DNA is TGTGCCAGCAGAAAATTGGGACAGGGGACCAATGAGCAGTTCTTC.

V is TRBV29-1 and J is TRBJ2-7; 10 bases map to TRBD1. From germline, CDR1 is SQVTM and CDR2 ANQGSEA. With V trimmed by 6 bases and J by 5 bases, 10 bases remained unmatched. The length of the CDR3 is 14 residues. The CDR3 DNA reads TGCAGCGTGCCGGGGGGGGACAGGGGAGACGAGCAGTACTTC. Protein: CSVPGGDRGDEQYF.

This chain's CDR3 is CASRRSFESDTQYF. The CDR3 coding sequence is TGTGCCAGCAGGAGGTCCTTCGAGTCCGATACGCAGTATTTT. V usage is TRBV6-1 and J usage is TRBJ2-3, with unresolved D. V was clipped by 6 bases and J by 6 bases, with 16 bases between them. The CDR3 length is 14 residues. The V gene's germline CDR1 is MNHNS and CDR2 SASEGT.

In this sample, this clone turned up a few times. J is TRBJ1-1 and V is TRBV28; D is unresolved. V was trimmed by 4 bases and J by 1 base, leaving 4 bases between them. Germline V lookup: CDR1 MDHEN, CDR2 SYDVKM. The CDR3 sequence is 12 residues long. The CDR3 DNA sequence: TGTGCCAGCAGTTCAGGGAACACTGAAGCTTTCTTT. As protein: CASSSGNTEAFF. Full variable domain (missing parts from reference TRBV28 and TRBJ1-1): DVKVTQSSRYLVKRTGEKVFLECVQDMDHENMFWYRQDPGLGLRLIYFSYDVKMKEKGDIPEGYSVSREKKERFSLILESASTNQTSMYLCASSSGNTEAFFGQGTRLTVV.

This clone was recorded once. The chain joins TRBV15 to TRBJ2-5, with no clear D. The germline V gene has CDR1 LNHNV and CDR2 YYDKDF (reference sequence). The CDR3 consists of 16 residues. V was cut by 2 bases and J by 1 base, with 14 bases left in between. The CDR3 is CATSRNSESSQETQYF. The CDR3 nucleotides read TGTGCCACCAGCAGAAATTCCGAGTCCTCCCAAGAGACCCAGTACTTC.

V is TRBV5-1 and J is TRBJ2-1, with TRBD2 matching 10 bases. V shed 3 bases, J shed 6 bases, and the junction held 6 bases outside the gene matches. The CDR3 spans 15 residues. Germline loops: CDR1 SGHRS, CDR2 YFSETQ. This CDR3 reads CASSSSGGAVNEQFF. As DNA, the CDR3 is TGCGCCAGCAGCTCGAGCGGGGGGGCCGTCAATGAGCAGTTCTTC.

The chain carries TRBV11-2 and TRBJ1-6; D call uncertain. The CDR3 consists of 12 residues. V lost 5 bases and J lost 16, with 15 bases in between. Germline V CDR1 and CDR2: SGHAT, FQNNGV. CDR3 sequence: CASSTRSGSLHF. CDR3 DNA sequence: TGTGCCAGCAGCACCCGATCGGGGAGTCTCCACTTT. The whole variable domain, filled in from reference TRBV11-2 and TRBJ1-6, reads EAGVAQSPRYKIIEKRQSVAFWCNPISGHATLYWYQQILGQGPKLLIQFQNNGVVDDSQLPKDRFSAERLKGVDSTLKIQPAKLEDSAVYLCASSTRSGSLHFGNGTRLTVT.